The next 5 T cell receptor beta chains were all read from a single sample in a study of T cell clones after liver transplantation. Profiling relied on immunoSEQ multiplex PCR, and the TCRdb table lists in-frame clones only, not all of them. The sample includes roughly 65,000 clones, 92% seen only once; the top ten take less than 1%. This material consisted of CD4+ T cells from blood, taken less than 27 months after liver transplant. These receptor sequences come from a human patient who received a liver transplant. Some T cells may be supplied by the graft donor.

The CDR3 is CASSNGTGWRNEQFF. Here the CDR3 DNA reads TGTGCCAGCAGCAATGGGACAGGGTGGCGCAATGAGCAGTTCTTC. The rearrangement joins TRBV21-1 to TRBJ2-1; the tabulated D call, TRBD1, remains unverified against the DNA. TRBV21-1 is listed as a pseudogene. The CDR3 spans 15 residues.

CDR3 coding DNA: TGTGCCAGCAGCTTGTCAGAAGCCGGGGAGCTGTTTTTT. Translating gives CASSLSEAGELFF. The gene calls are TRBV7-6 and TRBJ2-2, with D uncertain. The V end lost 3 bases, the J end lost 6 bases, and 8 bases lay between the germline ends. CDR1 SGHVS and CDR2 FNYEAQ come from the germline V gene. The CDR3 sequence is 13 residues long.

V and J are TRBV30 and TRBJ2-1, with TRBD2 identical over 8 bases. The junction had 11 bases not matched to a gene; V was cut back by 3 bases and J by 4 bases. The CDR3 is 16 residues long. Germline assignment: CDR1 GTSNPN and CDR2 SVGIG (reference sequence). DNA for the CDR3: TGTGCCTGGAGCCGGGCGGGAGGATTGGGTTACAATGAGCAGTTCTTC. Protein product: CAWSRAGGLGYNEQFF.

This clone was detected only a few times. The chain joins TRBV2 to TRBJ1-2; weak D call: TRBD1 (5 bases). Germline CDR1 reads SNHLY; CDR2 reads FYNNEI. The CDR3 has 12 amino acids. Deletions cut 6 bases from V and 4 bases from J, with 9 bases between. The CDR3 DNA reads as TGTGCCAGCAGAGGGACTGCCTATGGCTACACCTTC. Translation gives CASRGTAYGYTF. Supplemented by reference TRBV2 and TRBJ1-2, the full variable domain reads EPEVTQTPSHQVTQMGQEVILRCVPISNHLYFYWYRQILGQKVEFLVSFYNNEISEKSEIFDDQFSVERPDGSNFTLKIRSTKLEDSAMYFCASRGTAYGYTFGSGTRLTVV.

CDR3 nucleotide sequence: TGTGCCAGCAGCTCGGACTTAGTAACCTCTGGGGCCAACGTCCTGACTTTC. Amino acid sequence: CASSSDLVTSGANVLTF. The chain carries TRBV7-9 and TRBJ2-6; possibly TRBD2 for D (5 bases). Germline CDR1 is SEHNR and CDR2 is FQNEAQ (reference sequence). Trimming took off 4 bases at V and 0 bases at J, with 13 bases between the two ends. The CDR3 is 17 amino acids.